This TCR beta chain was obtained from a study of cytomegalovirus exposure and HLA in healthy donors. This CDR3 is 14 amino acids long. Germline-derived CDR1 and CDR2 are SEHNR and FQNEAQ (reference sequence). V was pared by 5 bases and J by 4 bases, with 3 bases of the junction left unmatched. Concerning this clone itself: The antigen is not known.

The PCR had 60 Vbeta and 13 Jbeta primers. Generated by immunoSEQ multiplex PCR, the TCRdb table keeps only in-frame clones and is missing some. The repertoire holds roughly 100,000 clones, with around 73% as singletons. Study observations and caveats: When the data were analyzed later, several of the most significant clusters appeared to be linked to common viral pathogens.

The origin of this receptor is a woman aged 40 to 50 in good health and CMV-seronegative. Material: PBMCs. The V and J genes are TRBV7-9 and TRBJ1-4; 8 bases match TRBD1. CDR3 sequence (DNA): TGTGCCAGCAGCCCTACAGGGGGTAATGAAAAACTGTTTTTT. This translates into CASSPTGGNEKLFF. Supplemented by reference TRBV7-9 and TRBJ1-4, the full variable domain reads DTGVSQNPRHKITKRGQNVTFRCDPISEHNRLYWYRQTLGQGPEFLTYFQNEAQLEKSRLLSDRFSAERPKGSFSTLEIQRTEQGDSAMYLCASSPTGGNEKLFFGSGTQLSVL.